This T cell receptor beta chain stems from a study of Graves' ophthalmopathy and Graves' hyperthyroidism. The study amplified TCR beta CDR3 regions using RNA transcripts. A first-round RT-PCR used HTBI primers, followed by a second-round multiplex PCR. TCRdb passed the multiplex PCR reads through MiXCR, listing each CDR3 protein once. The sample contains 300,000 or so distinct CDR3 sequences, 15% to 20% of which appear only once. This clonotype was picked up many times. Its antigen is currently unknown. Regarding the study as a whole: Blood shared most expanded thyroid clonotypes above 0.001 frequency.

Moderate-to-severe activity, with CAS ≥3, NOSPECS ≥4 and duration under 3 months, characterized the donors with ophthalmopathy. The V end lost 10 bases, the J end lost 0 bases, and 13 bases lay between the germline ends. The CDR3 spans 13 residues. Looked up from germline, CDR1 is MNHNS and CDR2 is SASEGT. Sequencing was performed on peripheral blood. The TCR comes from an adult man with Graves' ophthalmopathy. The chain is built from TRBV6-1 and TRBJ2-7; D remains unclear. CDR3 DNA sequence: TGTGCCACCGCACAGTACTTCTCCTACGAGCAGTACTTC. It yields the protein CATAQYFSYEQYF.